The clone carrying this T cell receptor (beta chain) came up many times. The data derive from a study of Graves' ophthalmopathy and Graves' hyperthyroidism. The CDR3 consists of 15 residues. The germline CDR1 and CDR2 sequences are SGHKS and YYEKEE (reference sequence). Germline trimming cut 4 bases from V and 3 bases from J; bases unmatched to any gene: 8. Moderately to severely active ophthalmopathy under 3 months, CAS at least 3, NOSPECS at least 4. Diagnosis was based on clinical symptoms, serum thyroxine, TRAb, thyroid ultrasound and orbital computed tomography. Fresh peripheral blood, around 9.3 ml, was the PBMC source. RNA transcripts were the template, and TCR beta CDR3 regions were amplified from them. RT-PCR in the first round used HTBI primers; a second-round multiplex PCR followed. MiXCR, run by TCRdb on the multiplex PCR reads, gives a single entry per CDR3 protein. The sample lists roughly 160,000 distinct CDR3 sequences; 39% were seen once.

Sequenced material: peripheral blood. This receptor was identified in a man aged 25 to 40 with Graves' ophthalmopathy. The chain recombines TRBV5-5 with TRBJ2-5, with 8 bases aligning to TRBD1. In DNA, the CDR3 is TGTGCCAGCAGCCCAACTCTACAGGGGGAAGAGACCCAGTACTTC. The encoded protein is CASSPTLQGEETQYF.